What follows is one T cell receptor beta chain and its context. These data come from a study of CD8+ T cells in alopecia areata. It was cDNA, reverse transcribed from extracted RNA, that served as the sequencing template. Assay: immunoSEQ multiplex PCR; the TCRdb copy retains only in-frame clones and omits some. Of about 140,000 clones in the sample, roughly four fifths are singletons; the top ten hold 20% to 25%. Treatment indicated: oral pan-JAK inhibitor, 5-10 mg twice daily. The TCR was taken from a human donor with alopecia areata. The starting material was CD8+ T cells sorted from blood, obtained at week 4, from a patient treated with tofacitinib.

The CDR3 loop is CASSSRGGRETQYF. CDR3 sequence (DNA): TGTGCCAGCAGTTCGAGAGGGGGGCGGGAGACCCAGTACTTC. The rearrangement uses TRBV28 and TRBJ2-5; either TRBD1 or TRBD2 may supply D (6 bases each). The CDR3 consists of 14 residues. Per the germline V gene, CDR1 is MDHEN and CDR2 is SYDVKM. V lost 4 bases and J lost 5, with 14 bases in between.